This TCR beta chain was sequenced during a study of OX40 agonist ivuxolimab in advanced cancers. Study overall: Intravenous ivuxolimab was administered to patients every 2 weeks at 0.01 to 10 mg/kg. Three partial responders included one hepatocellular carcinoma patient and two cutaneous melanoma patients.

Profiling relied on immunoSEQ multiplex PCR, and the TCRdb table lists in-frame clones only, not all of them. The table shows 70,000 or so clones, with approximately 80% occurring only once. Trimming removed 2 bases from V and 3 bases from J, with 4 bases in between. Germline V gene data show CDR1 as KGHSH and CDR2 as LQKENI. The CDR3 has 12 amino acids. This material consisted of CD4+ or CD8+ T cells sorted from blood, taken in a trial of the OX40 agonist ivuxolimab. The V gene is TRBV18, the J gene TRBJ2-5; D is unresolved. The receptor was isolated from an adult with an advanced solid tumor such as melanoma, head and neck, liver or kidney cancer. The CDR3 sequence: CASSPGEETQYF. The CDR3, as DNA: TGTGCCAGCTCACCAGGTGAAGAGACCCAGTACTTC.